The rows below give T cell receptor beta chains drawn from one sample of a study of cytotoxic CD8 clonotypes in ibrutinib-treated CLL. TCRdb keeps only in-frame clones here, not all; method: immunoSEQ multiplex PCR. The repertoire holds 35,000 or so clones, with 69% as singletons. The sequences come from PBMCs, collected before ibrutinib treatment. These receptors were collected from a human donor with chronic lymphocytic leukemia. Both conserved end residues are part of each CDR3. A D gene is named only where the DNA matches it firmly. Clone size is stated in some rows and not others, as once, few, many or a class when expanded.

D gene	V gene	CDR3 length	J gene	clone size	CDR3 protein	CDR3 DNA
-	TRBV5-5	15	TRBJ2-7	-	CASSLAPGEGYEQYF	TGTGCCAGCAGCTTGGCCCCGGGTGAGGGGTACGAGCAGTACTTC
-	TRBV5-1	15	TRBJ2-7	-	CASSLDAGSSGEQYF	TGCGCCAGCAGCTTGGATGCAGGGAGTTCAGGCGAGCAGTACTTC
TRBD2	TRBV19	15	TRBJ2-1	-	CASSKPGLAGVEQFF	TGTGCCAGTTCCAAACCGGGACTAGCGGGAGTAGAGCAGTTCTTC
TRBD1	TRBV19	16	TRBJ1-5	-	CASSKLQGVRNQPQHF	TGTGCCAGTAGTAAATTACAGGGGGTTCGGAATCAGCCCCAGCATTTT
-	TRBV5-1	16	TRBJ1-1	-	CASSLGPESTGSLAFF	TGCGCCAGCAGCTTGGGTCCAGAGTCCACAGGCTCTTTGGCTTTCTTT
TRBD1	TRBV27	14	TRBJ2-7	-	CASSLTGNIYEQYF	TGTGCCAGCAGTTTGACAGGGAATATTTACGAGCAGTACTTC
-	TRBV28	16	TRBJ1-5	-	CASSRNPGPGPQPQHF	TGTGCCAGCAGTCGAAACCCGGGACCCGGACCTCAGCCCCAGCATTTT
TRBD2	TRBV7-3	14	TRBJ2-5	-	CASSLMGGSQTQYF	TGTGCCAGCAGCTTAATGGGGGGGTCACAGACCCAGTACTTC
-	TRBV10-3	14	TRBJ1-1	-	CAISEENMNTEAFF	TGTGCCATCAGTGAGGAGAACATGAACACTGAAGCTTTCTTT
TRBD2	TRBV4-1	16	TRBJ2-3	once	CASSQERGAPPDTQYF	TGCGCCAGCAGCCAAGAGCGGGGGGCTCCTCCAGATACGCAGTATTTT
-	TRBV7-3	14	TRBJ2-1	-	CASSLSGTGTEQFF	TGTGCCAGCAGCTTAAGCGGCACAGGGACTGAGCAGTTCTTC
-	TRBV15	13	TRBJ2-7	once	CATSRDASYEQYF	TGTGCCACCAGCAGAGATGCATCCTACGAGCAGTACTTC
-	TRBV28	14	TRBJ2-1	-	CASSFGSSYNEQFF	TGTGCCAGCAGTTTTGGGAGCTCCTACAATGAGCAGTTCTTC
TRBD1	TRBV11-2	13	TRBJ2-7	few	CASSAGTGFEQYF	TGTGCCAGCTCCGCCGGGACAGGCTTCGAGCAGTACTTC
-	TRBV27	13	TRBJ2-7	few	CASSSHGAYEQYF	TGTGCCAGCAGTTCTCACGGGGCCTACGAGCAGTACTTC